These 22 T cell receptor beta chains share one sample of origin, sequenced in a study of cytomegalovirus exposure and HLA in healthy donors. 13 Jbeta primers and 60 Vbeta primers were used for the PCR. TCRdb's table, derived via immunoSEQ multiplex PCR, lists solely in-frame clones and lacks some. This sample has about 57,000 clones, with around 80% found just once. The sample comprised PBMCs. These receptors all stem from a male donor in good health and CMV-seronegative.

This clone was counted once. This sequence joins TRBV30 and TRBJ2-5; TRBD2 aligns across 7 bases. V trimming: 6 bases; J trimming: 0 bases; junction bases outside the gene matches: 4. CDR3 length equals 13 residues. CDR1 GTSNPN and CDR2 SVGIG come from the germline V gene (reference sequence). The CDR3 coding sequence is TGTGCCTGTGTCCGGGGGGACCAAGAGACCCAGTACTTC. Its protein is CACVRGDQETQYF.

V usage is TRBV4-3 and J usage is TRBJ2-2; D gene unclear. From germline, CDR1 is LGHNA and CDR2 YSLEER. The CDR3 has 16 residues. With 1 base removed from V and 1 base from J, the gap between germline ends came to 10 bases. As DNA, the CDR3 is TGCGCCAGCAGCCAAGGCATAAGCATGAACACCGGGGAGCTGTTTTTT. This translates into CASSQGISMNTGELFF.

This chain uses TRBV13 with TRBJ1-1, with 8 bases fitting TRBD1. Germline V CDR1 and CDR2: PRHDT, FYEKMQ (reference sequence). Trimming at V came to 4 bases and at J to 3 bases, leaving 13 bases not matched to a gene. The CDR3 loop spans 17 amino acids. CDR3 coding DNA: TGTGCCAGCAGCTCCCTGGGGGTCAGGGGGCAGGACACTGAAGCTTTCTTT. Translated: CASSSLGVRGQDTEAFF.

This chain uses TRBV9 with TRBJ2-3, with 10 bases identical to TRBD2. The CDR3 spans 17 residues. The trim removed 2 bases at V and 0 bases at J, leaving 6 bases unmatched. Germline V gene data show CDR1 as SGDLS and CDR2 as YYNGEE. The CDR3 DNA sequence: TGTGCCAGCAGCGTCCAGCGGGGGGGCTTCAGCACAGATACGCAGTATTTT. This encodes CASSVQRGGFSTDTQYF.

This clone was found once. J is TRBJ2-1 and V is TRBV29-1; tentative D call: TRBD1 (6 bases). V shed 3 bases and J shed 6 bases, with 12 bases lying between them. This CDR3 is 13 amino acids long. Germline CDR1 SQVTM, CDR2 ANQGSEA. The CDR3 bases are TGCAGCGTTGATCAGGGGAGCGGCAATGAGCAGTTCTTC. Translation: CSVDQGSGNEQFF.

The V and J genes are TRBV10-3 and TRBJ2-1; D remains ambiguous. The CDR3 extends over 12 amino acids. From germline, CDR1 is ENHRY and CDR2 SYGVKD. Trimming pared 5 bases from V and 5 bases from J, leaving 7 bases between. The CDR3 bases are TGTGCCATCAGTCTGGAGCACAATGAGCAGTTCTTC. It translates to CAISLEHNEQFF.

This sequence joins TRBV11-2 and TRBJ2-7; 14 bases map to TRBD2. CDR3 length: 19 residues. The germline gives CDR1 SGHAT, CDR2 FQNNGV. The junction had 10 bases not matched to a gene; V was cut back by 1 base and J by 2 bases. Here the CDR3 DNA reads TGTGCCAGCAGCTTAGCAAAAGGACTAGCGGGGGGAAATCCCTACGAGCAGTACTTC. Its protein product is CASSLAKGLAGGNPYEQYF.

CDR3 loop: CASVSRSYEQYF. DNA of the CDR3: TGTGCCAGTGTCTCCCGGAGCTACGAGCAGTACTTC. The genes are TRBV19 and TRBJ2-5, with no clear D. The DNA matches TRBJ2-7 better at its end, which makes the J call doubtful. CDR3 size: 12 residues. Per germline, CDR1 LNHDA and CDR2 SQIVND (reference sequence).

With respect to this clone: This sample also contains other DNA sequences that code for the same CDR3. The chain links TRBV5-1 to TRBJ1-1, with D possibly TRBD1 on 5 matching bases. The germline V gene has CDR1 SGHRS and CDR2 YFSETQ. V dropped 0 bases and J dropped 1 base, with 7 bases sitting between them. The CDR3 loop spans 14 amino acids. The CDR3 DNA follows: TGCGCCAGCAGCTTGGGAACAGGGAACACTGAAGCTTTCTTT. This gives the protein CASSLGTGNTEAFF.

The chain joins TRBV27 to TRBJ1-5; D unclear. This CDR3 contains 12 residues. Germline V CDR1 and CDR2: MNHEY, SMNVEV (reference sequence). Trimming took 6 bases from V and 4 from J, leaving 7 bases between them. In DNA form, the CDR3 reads TGTGCCAGCAGCGCCCTAAATCAGCCCCAGCATTTT. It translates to CASSALNQPQHF.

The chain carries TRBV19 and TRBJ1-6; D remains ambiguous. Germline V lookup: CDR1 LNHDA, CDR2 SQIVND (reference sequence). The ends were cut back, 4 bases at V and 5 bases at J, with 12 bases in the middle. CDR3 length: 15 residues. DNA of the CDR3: TGTGCCAGTAGTAACTCGAGGAGCCATAATTCACCCCTCCACTTT. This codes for CASSNSRSHNSPLHF.

CDR3 amino acids: CASSLTAGEPTDTQYF. CDR3 nucleotide sequence: TGTGCCAGCAGTTTGACAGCGGGGGAACCCACAGATACGCAGTATTTT. This chain joins TRBV28 and TRBJ2-3; 8 bases agree with TRBD2. CDR1 is MDHEN and CDR2 is SYDVKM in the germline V gene. J gave up 2 bases and V 3 bases, and 7 bases lay outside the gene matches. There are 16 residues in the CDR3.

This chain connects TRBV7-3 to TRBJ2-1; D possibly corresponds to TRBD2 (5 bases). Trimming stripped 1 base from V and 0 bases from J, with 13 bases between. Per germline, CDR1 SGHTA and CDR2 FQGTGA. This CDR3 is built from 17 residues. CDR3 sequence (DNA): TGTGCCAGCAGCTTAAGTGAGGGAAGCGCCTCCTACAATGAGCAGTTCTTC. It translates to CASSLSEGSASYNEQFF.

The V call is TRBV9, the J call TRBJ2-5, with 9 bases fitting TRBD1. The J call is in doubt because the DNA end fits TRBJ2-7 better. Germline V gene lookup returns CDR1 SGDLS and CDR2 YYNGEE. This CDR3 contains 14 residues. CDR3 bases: TGTGCCAGCAGCTCAGGGACAGGGACCGGCGAGCAGTACTTC. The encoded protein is CASSSGTGTGEQYF.

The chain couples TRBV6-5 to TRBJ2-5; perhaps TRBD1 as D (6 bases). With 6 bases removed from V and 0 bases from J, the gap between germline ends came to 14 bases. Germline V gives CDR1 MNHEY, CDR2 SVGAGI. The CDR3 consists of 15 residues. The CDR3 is CASRNNRANQETQYF. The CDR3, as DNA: TGTGCCAGCAGAAACAACAGGGCTAACCAAGAGACCCAGTACTTC.

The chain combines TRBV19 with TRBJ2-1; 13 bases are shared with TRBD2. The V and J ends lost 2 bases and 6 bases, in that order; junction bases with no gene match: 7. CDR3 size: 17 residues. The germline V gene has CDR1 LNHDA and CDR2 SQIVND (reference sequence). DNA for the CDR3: TGTGCCAGTAGTATAACTAGCGGGGGGGTCCTCGGCAATGAGCAGTTCTTC. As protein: CASSITSGGVLGNEQFF.

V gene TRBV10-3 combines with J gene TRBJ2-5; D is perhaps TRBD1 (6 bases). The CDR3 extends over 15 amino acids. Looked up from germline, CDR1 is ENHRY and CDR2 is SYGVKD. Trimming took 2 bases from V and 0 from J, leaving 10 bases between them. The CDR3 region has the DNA TGTGCCATCAGTGAGCGACAGGTGAACCAAGAGACCCAGTACTTC. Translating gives CAISERQVNQETQYF.

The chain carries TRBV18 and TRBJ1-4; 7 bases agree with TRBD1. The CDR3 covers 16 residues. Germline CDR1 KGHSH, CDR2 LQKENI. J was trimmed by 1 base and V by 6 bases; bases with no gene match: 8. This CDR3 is CASSLRQGGTNEKLFF. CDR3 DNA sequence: TGTGCCAGCTCCCTCAGACAGGGCGGAACTAATGAAAAACTGTTTTTT.

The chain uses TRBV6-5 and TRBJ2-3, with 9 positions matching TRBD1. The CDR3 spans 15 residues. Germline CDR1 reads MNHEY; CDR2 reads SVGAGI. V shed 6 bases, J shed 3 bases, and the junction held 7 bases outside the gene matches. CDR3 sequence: CASSLGQGRTDTQYF. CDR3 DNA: TGTGCCAGCAGCCTGGGACAGGGAAGGACAGATACGCAGTATTTT.

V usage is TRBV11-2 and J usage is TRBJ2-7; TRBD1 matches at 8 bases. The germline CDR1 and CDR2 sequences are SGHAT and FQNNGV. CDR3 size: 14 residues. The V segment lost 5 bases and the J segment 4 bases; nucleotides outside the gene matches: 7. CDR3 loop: CASSQGAGRYEQYF. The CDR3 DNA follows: TGTGCCAGCAGCCAGGGGGCGGGGAGGTACGAGCAGTACTTC.

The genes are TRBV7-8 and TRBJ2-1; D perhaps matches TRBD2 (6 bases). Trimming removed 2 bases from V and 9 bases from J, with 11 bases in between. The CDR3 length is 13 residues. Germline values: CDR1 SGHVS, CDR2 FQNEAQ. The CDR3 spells CASSLSRGGEQFF. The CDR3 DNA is TGTGCCAGCAGCTTATCACGGGGAGGTGAGCAGTTCTTC.

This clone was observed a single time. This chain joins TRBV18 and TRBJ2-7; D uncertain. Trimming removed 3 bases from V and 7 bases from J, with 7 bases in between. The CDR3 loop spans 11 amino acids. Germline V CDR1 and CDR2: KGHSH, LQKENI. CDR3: CASSPAKEQYF. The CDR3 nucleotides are TGTGCCAGCTCACCCGCGAAAGAGCAGTACTTC.